Listed below are T cell receptor beta chains from one sample, sequenced in a study of blood T cell repertoires in COVID-19. Assay used: immunoSEQ multiplex PCR; TCRdb lists only in-frame clones, some missing. The table shows approximately 72,000 clones, with 75% to 90% occurring only once. Specimen: peripheral blood. The receptors were sampled from a woman of 80 years or more with active or convalescent COVID-19. The CDR3 runs from the conserved cysteine through the conserved F or W. Fields, in order: clone size, J gene, V gene, D gene, CDR3 protein, CDR3 DNA. D genes are given only for firm matches. Rows give clone size only sometimes, using once, few, many, or a class for an expanded clone.

clone size: .; J gene: TRBJ1-2; V gene: TRBV3-1/TRBV3-2; D gene: .; CDR3 protein: CASSSTGYGKDGYTF; CDR3 DNA: TGTGCCAGCAGCTCCACAGGTTACGGTAAAGATGGCTACACCTTC
clone size: .; J gene: TRBJ2-2; V gene: TRBV24-1; D gene: .; CDR3 protein: CATSHQGGTGELFF; CDR3 DNA: TGTGCCACCAGTCACCAGGGGGGAACCGGGGAGCTGTTTTTT
clone size: .; J gene: TRBJ2-1; V gene: TRBV5-1; D gene: .; CDR3 protein: CASSSDHSSYNEQFF; CDR3 DNA: TGCGCCAGCAGCTCCGATCATAGCTCCTACAATGAGCAGTTCTTC
clone size: few; J gene: TRBJ1-2; V gene: TRBV20-1; D gene: .; CDR3 protein: CSARNRDGYTF; CDR3 DNA: TGCAGTGCTAGGAACAGGGACGGCTACACCTTC
clone size: once; J gene: TRBJ1-6; V gene: TRBV5-1; D gene: .; CDR3 protein: CASSGGSSYNSPLHF; CDR3 DNA: TGCGCCAGCAGCGGTGGGAGCTCCTATAATTCACCCCTCCACTTT
clone size: once; J gene: TRBJ1-5; V gene: TRBV5-6; D gene: .; CDR3 protein: CASSLGQGGQPQHF; CDR3 DNA: TGTGCCAGCAGCTTGGGCCAGGGAGGTCAGCCCCAGCATTTT
clone size: .; J gene: TRBJ1-2; V gene: TRBV19; D gene: .; CDR3 protein: CASSPRLEGGYTF; CDR3 DNA: TGTGCCAGTAGTCCCCGCCTCGAGGGTGGCTACACCTTC
clone size: .; J gene: TRBJ2-6; V gene: TRBV7-3; D gene: TRBD1; CDR3 protein: CASSPTFLGTAYSGANVLTF; CDR3 DNA: TGTGCCAGCAGCCCCACATTTCTTGGGACAGCGTACTCTGGGGCCAACGTCCTGACTTTC
clone size: .; J gene: TRBJ1-6; V gene: TRBV4-1; D gene: .; CDR3 protein: CASSQDSVEAGWSPLHF; CDR3 DNA: TGCGCCAGCAGCCAAGATTCAGTCGAGGCAGGGTGGTCACCCCTCCACTTT
clone size: once; J gene: TRBJ1-3; V gene: TRBV5-1; D gene: TRBD1; CDR3 protein: CASSLEGQGPSGNTIYF; CDR3 DNA: TGCGCCAGCAGCTTGGAGGGACAGGGCCCCTCTGGAAACACCATATATTTT
clone size: .; J gene: TRBJ2-7; V gene: TRBV2; D gene: TRBD1; CDR3 protein: CASRKGGQAYEQYF; CDR3 DNA: TGTGCCAGCAGAAAAGGGGGACAGGCCTACGAGCAGTACTTC
clone size: .; J gene: TRBJ1-4; V gene: TRBV19; D gene: TRBD1; CDR3 protein: CASSTQQGSNEKLFF; CDR3 DNA: TGTGCCAGTAGTACCCAACAGGGGTCTAATGAAAAACTGTTTTTT
clone size: .; J gene: TRBJ2-7; V gene: TRBV6-5; D gene: TRBD1; CDR3 protein: CASSYDRDRGYEQYF; CDR3 DNA: TGTGCCAGCAGTTACGATAGGGACAGGGGTTACGAGCAGTACTTC
clone size: .; J gene: TRBJ2-1; V gene: TRBV2; D gene: TRBD1; CDR3 protein: CAARTGGNNEQFF; CDR3 DNA: TGTGCCGCCCGGACAGGGGGCAACAATGAGCAGTTCTTC